This T cell receptor (beta chain) emerged from a study of cytomegalovirus exposure and HLA in healthy donors. Whole-study context: As an earlier analysis found, around 200 million T cells yielded over 95 million unique TCR beta sequences.

13 Jbeta primers and 60 Vbeta primers were used for the PCR. Only in-frame clones appear in the TCRdb table, and some are missing; sequencing was by immunoSEQ multiplex PCR. The profile shows 210,000 or so clones, around 85% of them singletons. Concerning this clone: Its antigen is currently unknown.

Trimming cost V 5 bases and J 4 bases; bases outside gene matches: 2. The CDR3 length is 13 residues. CDR1 and CDR2 from the germline V gene are SEHNR and FQNEAQ (reference sequence). Study-level points and caveats: In vitro work confirmed that a few CMV-associated chains recognize CMV antigens. TCR beta V- and J-gene trimming was later associated with a missense DCLRE1C variant.

This clonotype was sampled from a human donor in good health. The sequenced sample consisted of PBMCs. J is TRBJ2-1 and V is TRBV7-9; TRBD2 agrees at 7 bases. The CDR3 bases are TGTGCCAGCAGCCAGGGAGGGTACAATGAGCAGTTCTTC. Its translation is CASSQGGYNEQFF. Combining the CDR3 with reference TRBV7-9 and TRBJ2-1 gives the whole variable domain DTGVSQNPRHKITKRGQNVTFRCDPISEHNRLYWYRQTLGQGPEFLTYFQNEAQLEKSRLLSDRFSAERPKGSFSTLEIQRTEQGDSAMYLCASSQGGYNEQFFGPGTRLTVL.